The 8 T cell receptor beta chains presented below share a single source sample, sequenced in a study of shared clonotypes between healthy human individuals. Assay: immunoSEQ multiplex PCR; the TCRdb copy retains only in-frame clones and omits some. The data hold roughly 1.5 million clones, with 95% to 99% observed a single time. Sequences were obtained from naive CD4+ T cells sorted from blood. Indicated subset: CD45RA+ positively selected. These receptors all stem from a man in his thirties or forties in good health.

This rearrangement joins TRBV5-1 to TRBJ2-1, with D possibly called TRBD1 or TRBD2 (6 bases each). V was trimmed by 3 bases and J by 4 bases, leaving 17 bases between them. Germline CDR1 is SGHRS and CDR2 is YFSETQ. There are 16 residues in the CDR3. In DNA, the CDR3 is TGCGCCAGCAGCTCGGGGGCCGGGAGCTCTTACAATGAGCAGTTCTTC. This translates into CASSSGAGSSYNEQFF. Variable domain in full (rest from reference TRBV5-1 and TRBJ2-1): KAGVTQTPRYLIKTRGQQVTLSCSPISGHRSVSWYQQTPGQGLQFLFEYFSETQRNKGNFPGRFSGRQFSNSRSEMNVSTLELGDSALYLCASSSGAGSSYNEQFFGPGTRLTVL.

The rearrangement joins TRBV5-1 to TRBJ2-7; no firm D call. This CDR3 is built from 14 residues. Per germline, CDR1 SGHRS and CDR2 YFSETQ. V dropped 5 bases and J dropped 2 bases, with 14 bases sitting between them. CDR3 residues: CASSSVAPTYEQYF. Here the CDR3 DNA reads TGCGCCAGCAGTTCCGTAGCCCCAACCTACGAGCAGTACTTC. Supplemented by reference TRBV5-1 and TRBJ2-7, the full variable domain reads KAGVTQTPRYLIKTRGQQVTLSCSPISGHRSVSWYQQTPGQGLQFLFEYFSETQRNKGNFPGRFSGRQFSNSRSEMNVSTLELGDSALYLCASSSVAPTYEQYFGPGTRLTVT.

The J gene is TRBJ2-7, the V gene TRBV4-2, with D tentatively TRBD2 (6 bases). From germline, CDR1 is LGHNA and CDR2 YNFKEQ. V shed 1 base and J shed 2 bases, with 15 bases lying between them. The CDR3 length is 16 residues. CDR3 loop: CASSQAPGVDAYEQYF. The CDR3 bases are TGTGCCAGCAGCCAAGCTCCGGGGGTCGACGCCTACGAGCAGTACTTC.

This clone was seen only once. The rearrangement links TRBV2 to TRBJ1-5; a possible D gene is TRBD1 (5 bases). Germline CDR1 and CDR2: SNHLY and FYNNEI. V was clipped by 3 bases and J by 3 bases, with 9 bases between them. The CDR3 is 14 amino acids. The CDR3 spells CASSEVGANQPQHF. CDR3 bases: TGTGCCAGCAGTGAGGTAGGGGCCAATCAGCCCCAGCATTTT.

The chain has TRBV10-3 and TRBJ2-7; the match to TRBD2 covers 8 bases. Per the germline V gene, CDR1 is ENHRY and CDR2 is SYGVKD. The CDR3 runs 14 residues. With 10 bases clipped from V and 6 bases from J, the junction kept 14 bases outside the gene matches. CDR3 sequence reads: CATKSREGLGEQYF. In DNA, the CDR3 is TGTGCCACCAAAAGCCGGGAGGGCCTGGGCGAGCAGTACTTC.

The gene calls are TRBV28 and TRBJ1-3; D is unresolved. Germline V gene lookup returns CDR1 MDHEN and CDR2 SYDVKM. V was trimmed by 6 bases and J by 0 bases, leaving 3 bases between them. The length of the CDR3 is 12 residues. DNA of the CDR3: TGTGCCAGCAGCATCTCTGGAAACACCATATATTTT. Translated, it gives CASSISGNTIYF.

The chain employs TRBV18 and TRBJ2-7, with 11 bases aligning to TRBD2. After removal of 0 bases from V and 4 bases from J, the junction contained 2 bases not matched to a gene. The CDR3 sequence is 15 residues long. Germline lookup yields CDR1 KGHSH and CDR2 LQKENI. The CDR3 protein is CASSPPLAGGYEQYF. The CDR3, as DNA: TGTGCCAGCTCACCACCTCTAGCGGGAGGATACGAGCAGTACTTC.

The chain couples TRBV28 to TRBJ1-4; unclear D gene. This CDR3 has 12 amino acids. Trimming left V 6 bases short and J 10 bases short, with 12 bases between. Germline values: CDR1 MDHEN, CDR2 SYDVKM. This CDR3 reads CASRRPPGKLFF. The CDR3 DNA reads TGTGCCAGCAGACGGCCCCCCGGAAAACTGTTTTTT.